What follows is one TCR beta chain and its context. Its antigen is not known. The source of the sample is a study of shared clonotypes between healthy human individuals. Per sorted-subset replicate PCR, input was around 200 ng DNA, representing tens of thousands of T cell genomes. Sequenced by immunoSEQ multiplex PCR; TCRdb stores in-frame clones only, minus some. The repertoire holds some 2,100,000 clones, about 92% seen once, with over 1.5% in the top ten. General study results and limits: Of the naive CD4 clonotypes, about 5% were shared across a handful of donors.

CD45RO-negative, CCR7-positively selected cells formed the naive CD8 fraction, excluding terminally differentiated effector memory CD45RA+ cells. The CDR3 consists of 15 residues. The germline V gene has CDR1 SQVTM and CDR2 ANQGSEA. Trimming left V 4 bases short and J 4 bases short, with 20 bases between. The clonotype was recovered from a man aged 18 to 30 in good health. Some clones in this sample may be carry-over from other donors' samples. This rearrangement joins TRBV29-1 to TRBJ2-7, with D perhaps TRBD1 or TRBD2 (7 bases each). The sequenced sample was naive CD8+ T cells from PBMCs. This chain's CDR3 is CSVVRGDSWRYEQYF. The CDR3 DNA sequence: TGCAGCGTTGTCCGGGGGGACAGCTGGAGGTACGAGCAGTACTTC.